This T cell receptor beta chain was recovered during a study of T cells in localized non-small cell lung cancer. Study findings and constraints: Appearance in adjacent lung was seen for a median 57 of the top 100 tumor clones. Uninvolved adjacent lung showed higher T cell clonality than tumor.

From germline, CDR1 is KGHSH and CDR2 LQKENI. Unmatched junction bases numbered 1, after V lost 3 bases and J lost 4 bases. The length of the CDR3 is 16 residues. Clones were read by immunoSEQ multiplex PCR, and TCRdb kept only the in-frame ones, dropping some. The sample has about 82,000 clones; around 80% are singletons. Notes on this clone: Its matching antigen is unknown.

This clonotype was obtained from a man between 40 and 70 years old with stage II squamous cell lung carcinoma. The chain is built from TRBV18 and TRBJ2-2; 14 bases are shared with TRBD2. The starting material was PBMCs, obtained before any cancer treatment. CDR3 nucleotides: TGTGCCAGCTCACCGACTAGCGGGGGGGCCACCGGGGAGCTGTTTTTT. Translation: CASSPTSGGATGELFF.